The entry below gives a single T cell receptor beta chain sequence along with its context. Its antigen is unknown. This sample was taken from a study of cytotoxic CD8 clonotypes in ibrutinib-treated CLL. Sequencing sought depths of 1 in 200,000 to 1 in 1 million T cells. The protocol was immunoSEQ multiplex PCR, while the TCRdb copy is restricted to in-frame clones and leaves out a portion. The data show under 300,000 clones, less than 75% seen once. Per germline, CDR1 MNHEY and CDR2 SMNVEV (reference sequence). The CDR3 length is 15 residues. The junction had 12 bases not matched to a gene; V was cut back by 6 bases and J by 5 bases. Study results and limitations: Clonality at baseline surpassed age-matched healthy donors and tracked circulating CD8+ T-cell counts.

The sequence derives from a human donor with chronic lymphocytic leukemia. The V and J genes are TRBV27 and TRBJ1-2; 7 bases match TRBD1. The sample here was PBMCs, taken after 24 months of ibrutinib treatment. The CDR3 DNA is TGTGCCAGCAGACCGATAGAGACAGGGCTTTATGGCTACACCTTC. Protein sequence: CASRPIETGLYGYTF.